These 23 T cell receptor beta chains were sequenced from one sample in a study of cytomegalovirus exposure and HLA in healthy donors. The PCR was carried out with 60 Vbeta primers and 13 Jbeta primers. Assay used: immunoSEQ multiplex PCR; TCRdb lists only in-frame clones, some missing. The sample includes more than 150,000 clones, around four fifths of them seen just once. The sequenced sample consisted of PBMCs. These receptors originate from a woman in her twenties or thirties in good health and CMV-seronegative.

The rearrangement joins TRBV6-5 to TRBJ2-7; D might be TRBD1 (6 bases). Trimming removed 2 bases at V and 2 bases at J, with 10 bases between. Germline CDR1 and CDR2: MNHEY and SVGAGI. The CDR3 consists of 14 residues. CDR3 region: CASSYGGGTYEQYF. The CDR3 DNA sequence: TGTGCCAGCAGTTACGGGGGCGGTACCTACGAGCAGTACTTC.

This chain joins TRBV12-2 and TRBJ2-5; the table's D call of TRBD1 was not tested on the DNA. TRBV12-2 has pseudogene status. CDR3 length equals 18 residues. The CDR3 DNA reads TGTGCAAGTCGCCGGTCTGTCCGACAGGGGGTGAACCAAGAGACCCAGTACTTC. It specifies CASRRSVRQGVNQETQYF.

The chain is built from TRBV30 and TRBJ1-2; D is unclear. Germline V CDR1 and CDR2: GTSNPN, SVGIG (reference sequence). This CDR3 comprises 12 residues. The V and J ends lost 8 bases and 5 bases respectively, with 15 bases between them. The CDR3: CAEEVGSYGYTF. In DNA form, the CDR3 reads TGTGCCGAGGAGGTCGGCAGTTATGGCTACACCTTC.

The chain recombines TRBV5-1 with TRBJ2-2; TRBD1 matches at 9 bases. The CDR3 has 16 residues. V shed 3 bases, J shed 5 bases, and the junction held 8 bases outside the gene matches. CDR1 is SGHRS, CDR2 YFSETQ, per germline. CDR3 DNA: TGCGCCAGCAGCTCCTTCGGGACAGGGATAACCGGGGAGCTGTTTTTT. Translation: CASSSFGTGITGELFF.

This clone was recorded only once. The chain employs TRBV7-8 and TRBJ1-2, with 7 bases aligning to TRBD1. Trimming at V came to 5 bases and at J to 4 bases, leaving 4 bases not matched to a gene. Germline V gene sequence: CDR1 SGHVS, CDR2 FQNEAQ. The CDR3 spans 13 residues. The CDR3 here is CASSPRQGYGYTF. Written as DNA, the CDR3 is TGTGCCAGCAGCCCTAGACAGGGCTATGGCTACACCTTC.

The V call is TRBV7-6, the J call TRBJ2-7; 11 nucleotides match TRBD1. The germline gives CDR1 SGHVS, CDR2 FNYEAQ. V gave up 5 bases and J gave up 2 bases; unmatched junction bases: 8. The CDR3 is 16 amino acids. The CDR3 here is CASSLRRTGGPYEQYF. The DNA of the CDR3 is TGTGCCAGCAGCCTAAGAAGGACAGGGGGCCCCTACGAGCAGTACTTC. Full variable domain (outside the CDR3, taken from reference TRBV7-6 and TRBJ2-7): GAGVSQSPRYKVTKRGQDVALRCDPISGHVSLYWYRQALGQGPEFLTYFNYEAQQDKSGLPNDRFSAERPEGSISTLTIQRTEQRDSAMYRCASSLRRTGGPYEQYFGPGTRLTVT.

This chain links TRBV4-1 with TRBJ2-5; the D is unclear. The CDR3 spans 16 residues. Trimming stripped 4 bases from V and 2 bases from J, with 17 bases between. Germline CDR1 reads MGHRA; CDR2 reads YSYEKL. As DNA, the CDR3 is TGCGCCAGCAGCCTTACCCCTGGCTCTAGACAAGAGACCCAGTACTTC. Amino acid sequence: CASSLTPGSRQETQYF.

This chain connects TRBV9 to TRBJ2-1; D is possibly TRBD1 (7 bases). V dropped 4 bases and J dropped 9 bases, with 20 bases sitting between them. The CDR3 sequence is 15 residues long. Germline-derived CDR1 and CDR2 are SGDLS and YYNGEE. In DNA form, the CDR3 reads TGTGCCAGCAGCCACCACCAGGGGGGCCCCGCTGAGCAGTTCTTC. Protein product: CASSHHQGGPAEQFF.

V usage is TRBV29-1 and J usage is TRBJ2-2; 11 nucleotides match TRBD1. This CDR3 is 14 amino acids long. CDR1 is SQVTM, CDR2 ANQGSEA, per germline. V was pared by 6 bases and J by 6 bases, with 6 bases of the junction left unmatched. The CDR3 sequence: CSVGQGALAGELFF. For the CDR3, the DNA is TGCAGCGTCGGACAGGGGGCGCTGGCCGGGGAGCTGTTTTTT.

This sequence joins TRBV10-3 and TRBJ1-6, with 8 bases lining up with TRBD1. This CDR3 comprises 14 residues. From germline, CDR1 is ENHRY and CDR2 SYGVKD. V lost 11 bases to trimming and J lost 7 bases; unmatched junction nucleotides: 10. Written as DNA, the CDR3 is TGTGCCCCCTACCGGACAGGGAGAAATTCACCCCTCCACTTT. It is translated as CAPYRTGRNSPLHF.

This sequence joins TRBV7-3 and TRBJ1-6, with D perhaps TRBD1 (6 bases). This CDR3 has 15 amino acids. The germline CDR1 and CDR2 sequences are SGHTA and FQGTGA. Trimming shortened V by 2 bases and J by 8 bases, and 13 bases separated the two germline ends. The CDR3 region is CASSLGGGQYSPLHF. DNA of the CDR3: TGTGCCAGCAGCTTAGGAGGTGGACAGTATTCACCCCTCCACTTT.

This clone appeared a few times. The chain couples TRBV10-3 to TRBJ1-4; the D gene is possibly TRBD1 (5 bases). Looked up from germline, CDR1 is ENHRY and CDR2 is SYGVKD. Trimming cost V 0 bases and J 4 bases, with 9 bases left between them. CDR3 length: 15 residues. The CDR3 loop reads CAISESDKGNEKLFF. The CDR3 bases are TGTGCCATCAGTGAGTCGGACAAGGGTAATGAAAAACTGTTTTTT.

The rearrangement links TRBV2 to TRBJ1-6; no firm D call. V lost 3 bases and J lost 10, with 7 bases in between. CDR3 length: 12 residues. Germline V gene lookup returns CDR1 SNHLY and CDR2 FYNNEI. As DNA, the CDR3 is TGTGCCAGCAGTGACAGTTCATCACCCCTCCACTTT. Protein: CASSDSSSPLHF.

The chain couples TRBV6-5 to TRBJ1-1; D not certain. V lost 2 bases to trimming and J lost 1 base, with 5 bases between them. The CDR3 has 13 amino acids. Germline V lookup: CDR1 MNHEY, CDR2 SVGAGI. The CDR3 reads CASSYGGNTEAFF. As DNA, the CDR3 is TGTGCCAGCAGTTACGGAGGGAACACTGAAGCTTTCTTT.

The chain carries TRBV18 and TRBJ2-6; perhaps TRBD2 as D (5 bases). Germline CDR1 and CDR2: KGHSH and LQKENI. V dropped 3 bases and J dropped 0 bases, with 12 bases sitting between them. The CDR3 sequence is 17 residues long. This CDR3 reads CASSPRTLSSGANVLTF. The CDR3 DNA sequence: TGTGCCAGCTCACCCCGGACTCTTAGCTCTGGGGCCAACGTCCTGACTTTC.

The gene calls are TRBV4-2 and TRBJ1-2; 7 bases fit TRBD1. V shed 5 bases, J shed 3 bases, and the junction held 6 bases outside the gene matches. The V gene's germline CDR1 is LGHNA and CDR2 YNFKEQ. The CDR3 extends over 14 amino acids. CDR3 coding DNA: TGTGCCAGCAGCGGCCAGGGGGGAGACTATGGCTACACCTTC. Protein product: CASSGQGGDYGYTF.

The chain combines TRBV7-9 with TRBJ1-1, with TRBD1 identical over 9 bases. Losses at the gene ends were 3 bases for V and 11 bases for J; bases not matched to a gene: 4. CDR1 and CDR2 from the germline V gene are SEHNR and FQNEAQ (reference sequence). This CDR3 has 12 amino acids. CDR3 nucleotide sequence: TGTGCCAGCAGCTTGACAGGGGGAAATGCTTTCTTT. Protein: CASSLTGGNAFF.

The chain joins TRBV5-1 to TRBJ1-2, with no clear D. The V end lost 4 bases, the J end lost 8 bases, and 30 bases lay between the germline ends. CDR1 and CDR2 (germline): SGHRS, YFSETQ. The CDR3 length is 18 residues. The CDR3 is CASSRLGNIGSVSSGYTF. CDR3 nucleotide sequence: TGCGCCAGCAGCCGCTTGGGTAATATTGGCAGCGTCTCCTCGGGCTACACCTTC.

The chain links TRBV5-1 to TRBJ1-1; D call uncertain. The CDR3 covers 14 residues. Per the germline V gene, CDR1 is SGHRS and CDR2 is YFSETQ. Between the trimmed V and J ends, which lost 1 base and 4 bases, there was a span of 11 bases. CDR3 in amino acids: CASSLFDAGTEAFF. The CDR3 nucleotides read TGCGCCAGCAGCTTGTTCGACGCGGGCACTGAAGCTTTCTTT.

The rearrangement links TRBV5-1 to TRBJ2-7, with 9 bases identical to TRBD1. Trimming at V came to 1 base and at J to 5 bases, leaving 4 bases not matched to a gene. Germline V gene sequence: CDR1 SGHRS, CDR2 YFSETQ. This CDR3 is built from 14 residues. This CDR3 is CASSLTGGKDEQYF. CDR3 nucleotides: TGCGCCAGCAGCTTGACAGGGGGCAAAGACGAGCAGTACTTC.

The chain combines TRBV10-3 with TRBJ1-6; tentatively, D is TRBD1 (6 bases). There are 14 residues in the CDR3. V was shortened by 0 bases and J by 7 bases, with 7 bases between the two germline ends. The germline gives CDR1 ENHRY, CDR2 SYGVKD. The CDR3 region has the DNA TGTGCCATCAGTGAGTCAACAGGGAATTCACCCCTCCACTTT. Translating gives CAISESTGNSPLHF.

This clone was picked up a small number of times. This chain connects TRBV4-2 to TRBJ1-1; D gene uncertain. The CDR3 consists of 12 residues. Germline V CDR1 and CDR2: LGHNA, YNFKEQ. Trimming stripped 3 bases from V and 4 bases from J, with 6 bases between. The chain's CDR3 is CASSHGVTEAFF. The CDR3 region has the DNA TGTGCCAGCAGCCACGGTGTCACTGAAGCTTTCTTT.

The V and J genes are TRBV7-6 and TRBJ2-7; 10 nucleotides line up with TRBD1. Trimming took 0 bases from V and 2 from J; bases not matched to a gene: 1. The germline V gene has CDR1 SGHVS and CDR2 FNYEAQ. The CDR3 runs 15 residues. Written as DNA, the CDR3 is TGTGCCAGCAGCTTAGCCGGGACAGGGGCCTACGAGCAGTACTTC. Translated: CASSLAGTGAYEQYF.